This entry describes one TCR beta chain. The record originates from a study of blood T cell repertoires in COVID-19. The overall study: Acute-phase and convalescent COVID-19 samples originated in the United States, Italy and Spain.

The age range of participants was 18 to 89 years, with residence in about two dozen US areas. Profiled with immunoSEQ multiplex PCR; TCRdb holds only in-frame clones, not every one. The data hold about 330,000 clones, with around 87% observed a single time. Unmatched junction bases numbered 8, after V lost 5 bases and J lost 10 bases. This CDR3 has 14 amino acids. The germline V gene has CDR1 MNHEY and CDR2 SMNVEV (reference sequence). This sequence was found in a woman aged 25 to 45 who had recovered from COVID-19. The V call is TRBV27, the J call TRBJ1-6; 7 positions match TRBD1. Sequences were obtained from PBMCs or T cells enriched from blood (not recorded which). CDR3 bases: TGTGCCAGCAGTCCGACAGGGTTCGACTCACCCCTCCACTTT. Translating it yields CASSPTGFDSPLHF.